What follows is one T cell receptor beta chain and its context. The antigen is not known. The primer mix had 60 Vbeta and 13 Jbeta primers. Clones were read by immunoSEQ multiplex PCR, and TCRdb kept only the in-frame ones, dropping some. Among around 100,000 clones, around 79% were seen once, and the ten largest hold approximately 4.2%. Germline CDR1 MNHEY, CDR2 SVGAGI. Trimming left V 6 bases short and J 4 bases short, with 15 bases between. This CDR3 has 14 residues. The sample is drawn from a study of cytomegalovirus exposure and HLA in healthy donors. Overall study results and limits: Reports indicated that the classifier achieved high specificity and sensitivity in diagnosing cytomegalovirus status. CMV antigen specificity of three CMV-associated chains was confirmed in vitro.

The origin of this receptor is a woman in her 40s in good health and CMV-seropositive. This chain links TRBV6-5 with TRBJ1-2; D not certain. Material: PBMCs. For the CDR3, the DNA is TGTGCCAGCAGCCCTTCAGAGGCGGTCTATGGCTACACCTTC. The encoded protein is CASSPSEAVYGYTF.